The 3 T cell receptor beta chains presented below share a single source sample, sequenced in a study of blood T cells in healthy people across ages. Combining a sample-barcoded 5' primer with a J-beta primer mix, a second PCR ran for about 7 to 11 cycles. TCRdb called the 5' RACE reads again in MiXCR, with one record for every CDR3 protein. The sample has 540,000 or so distinct CDR3 sequences; 27% are singletons. Material for sequencing was blood. These receptors all come from a woman in her 70s in good health.

The chain is built from TRBV9 and TRBJ1-6; D call uncertain. Germline values: CDR1 SGDLS, CDR2 YYNGEE. The V end was cut by 0 bases, the J end by 8 bases, with 9 bases between. The CDR3 is made up of 14 amino acids. The CDR3 protein is CASSVGGGDSPLHF. In nucleotides, the CDR3 is TGTGCCAGCAGCGTAGGAGGCGGGGATTCACCCCTCCACTTT.

This chain joins TRBV12-3 or TRBV12-4 and TRBJ2-4; D may be TRBD1 or TRBD2 (6 bases each). CDR3 length: 14 residues. Trimming took off 8 bases at V and 3 bases at J, with 14 bases between the two ends. CDR3 DNA: TGTGCCAGCGGAGGGGGGAACATCAAAAACATTCAGTACTTC. It translates to CASGGGNIKNIQYF.

This clonotype was seen more than once but under ten times. The gene calls are TRBV12-5 and TRBJ2-1; no clear D. This CDR3 region has 11 residues. Germline values: CDR1 LGHNT, CDR2 FRNRAP. Trimming shortened V by 11 bases and J by 5 bases, and 10 bases separated the two germline ends. The DNA for the CDR3 is TGTGCTTCGGACGAGAACAATGAGCAGTTCTTC. It specifies CASDENNEQFF.